These 16 T cell receptor beta chains were all obtained from the same sample, sequenced in a study of OX40 agonist ivuxolimab in advanced cancers. Only in-frame clones appear in the TCRdb table, and some are missing; sequencing was by immunoSEQ multiplex PCR. The sample lists about 96,000 clones; about 90% were seen once. Here the sequenced sample was CD4+ or CD8+ T cells sorted from blood, taken in a trial of the OX40 agonist ivuxolimab. Receptors originate from an adult with an advanced solid tumor such as melanoma, head and neck, liver or kidney cancer.

V is TRBV11-3 and J is TRBJ2-6; D is ambiguous. The V gene lost 5 bases and the J gene lost 0 bases, with 14 bases spanning the gap. This CDR3 is built from 17 residues. Germline CDR1 is SGHNT and CDR2 is YENEEA. The CDR3 here is CASSLHQLTSGANVLTF. The CDR3 region has the DNA TGTGCCAGCAGCCTCCATCAGCTGACCTCTGGGGCCAACGTCCTGACTTTC.

The chain is built from TRBV4-1 and TRBJ2-2; 10 nucleotides line up with TRBD2. The V gene end was trimmed by 1 base and the J gene end by 2 bases; junction bases not matched to a gene: 7. This CDR3 is built from 18 residues. Germline CDR1 is MGHRA and CDR2 is YSYEKL. CDR3 DNA sequence: TGCGCCAGCAGCCAAGCTTGGGTAGCGGGAGGTAACACCGGGGAGCTGTTTTTT. Residues: CASSQAWVAGGNTGELFF.

J is TRBJ2-4 and V is TRBV7-2; possibly TRBD2 for D (5 bases). Germline V gives CDR1 SGHTA, CDR2 FQGNSA. This CDR3 has 14 amino acids. V was shortened by 1 base and J by 9 bases, with 13 bases between the two germline ends. The CDR3 region is CASSLVPEAGIQYF. Here the CDR3 DNA reads TGTGCCAGCAGCTTAGTTCCGGAGGCGGGCATTCAGTACTTC.

V usage is TRBV5-1 and J usage is TRBJ2-7; TRBD1 matches at 7 bases. Trimming removed 1 base from V and 5 bases from J; junction bases left unmatched: 6. CDR3 length: 14 residues. Germline lookup yields CDR1 SGHRS and CDR2 YFSETQ. The CDR3 sequence: CASSLHRGTNEQYF. CDR3 DNA: TGCGCCAGCAGCTTGCACAGGGGTACGAACGAGCAGTACTTC.

This chain joins TRBV7-6 and TRBJ2-5; D ambiguous. The V gene's germline CDR1 is SGHVS and CDR2 FNYEAQ. The germline V and J ends were trimmed by 5 bases and 2 bases, with 9 bases remaining between them. The CDR3 is 13 residues long. The CDR3 region is CASSPSYQETQYF. CDR3 nucleotide sequence: TGTGCCAGCAGCCCTTCCTATCAAGAGACCCAGTACTTC.

As for this clone: This CDR3 is also generated by other DNA sequences in the sample. V gene TRBV30 combines with J gene TRBJ2-5; possible D gene TRBD1, 5 bases. The germline CDR1 and CDR2 sequences are GTSNPN and SVGIG (reference sequence). The CDR3 length is 13 residues. The V and J ends lost 0 bases and 5 bases respectively, with 10 bases between them. The CDR3, as DNA: TGTGCCTGGAGTGTAGGGGTGCGGGAGACCCAGTACTTC. This codes for CAWSVGVRETQYF.

J is TRBJ2-3 and V is TRBV11-2; D not resolved. The germline V gene has CDR1 SGHAT and CDR2 FQNNGV. V dropped 8 bases and J dropped 6 bases, with 12 bases sitting between them. CDR3 length: 12 residues. The CDR3 region is CASLILGDTQYF. The DNA for the CDR3 is TGTGCCAGCCTAATTCTAGGGGATACGCAGTATTTT.

This chain joins TRBV15 and TRBJ1-5; D ambiguous. V lost 1 base, J lost 5 bases, and 9 bases lay in between. The CDR3 runs to 14 residues. Germline CDR1 reads LNHNV; CDR2 reads YYDKDF (reference sequence). CDR3 protein: CATSRVRQYQPQHF. For the CDR3, the DNA is TGTGCCACCAGCAGAGTAAGGCAGTATCAGCCCCAGCATTTT. Complete variable domain (other parts from reference TRBV15 and TRBJ1-5): DAMVIQNPRYQVTQFGKPVTLSCSQTLNHNVMYWYQQKSSQAPKLLFHYYDKDFNNEADTPDNFQSRRPNTSFCFLDIRSPGLGDTAMYLCATSRVRQYQPQHFGDGTRLSIL.

The V call is TRBV6-5, the J call TRBJ2-5; no clear D gene. Germline lookup yields CDR1 MNHEY and CDR2 SVGAGI. Trimming pared 2 bases from V and 1 base from J, leaving 11 bases between. The CDR3 covers 15 residues. The CDR3 coding sequence is TGTGCCAGCAGTTACGGGCCCGCCCCCCAAGAGACCCAGTACTTC. Encoded protein: CASSYGPAPQETQYF.

V is TRBV28 and J is TRBJ2-2; D remains ambiguous. This CDR3 comprises 12 residues. V lost 6 bases to trimming and J lost 5 bases, with 7 bases between them. Per the germline V gene, CDR1 is MDHEN and CDR2 is SYDVKM. The CDR3, as DNA: TGTGCCAGCAGAGCCATAACCGGGGAGCTGTTTTTT. Encoded protein: CASRAITGELFF.

This clone was detected once. V is TRBV11-3 and J is TRBJ2-5; maybe TRBD2 (5 bases). The V and J ends lost 0 bases and 1 base respectively, with 9 bases between them. Germline V CDR1 and CDR2: SGHNT, YENEEA. This CDR3 is 15 amino acids long. In DNA, the CDR3 is TGTGCCAGCAGCTTAGATGAGGGCCCCCAAGAGACCCAGTACTTC. Residues: CASSLDEGPQETQYF.

CDR3 protein: CASSSPPSWEPNTGELFF. The DNA for the CDR3 is TGTGCCAGCAGTTCCCCCCCCTCTTGGGAGCCGAACACCGGGGAGCTGTTTTTT. The V call is TRBV7-2, the J call TRBJ2-2; possible D gene TRBD2, 5 bases. The CDR3 is 18 residues long. The V end was cut by 6 bases, the J end by 0 bases, with 20 bases between. Germline CDR1 is SGHTA and CDR2 is FQGNSA.

This clone occurred once. Here the CDR3 reads CASTPRVGGGYEQYF. CDR3 coding DNA: TGTGCCAGCACCCCAAGGGTGGGGGGTGGCTACGAGCAGTACTTC. The V gene is TRBV7-9, the J gene TRBJ2-5; a possible D gene is TRBD2 (6 bases). The DNA end lines up better with TRBJ2-7; the J call may be wrong. The CDR3 has 15 residues. Germline V lookup: CDR1 SEHNR, CDR2 FQNEAQ (reference sequence).

The J gene is TRBJ1-1, the V gene TRBV28, with TRBD1 matching over 8 bases. Germline trimming cut 10 bases from V and 5 bases from J; bases unmatched to any gene: 12. Germline-derived CDR1 and CDR2 are MDHEN and SYDVKM. This CDR3 region has 14 residues. The CDR3 loop reads CATSGRGPGTEAFF. In nucleotides, the CDR3 is TGTGCCACCTCGGGCAGGGGGCCAGGGACTGAAGCTTTCTTT. The full variable domain, in which reference TRBV28 and TRBJ1-1 provide the parts outside the CDR3, is DVKVTQSSRYLVKRTGEKVFLECVQDMDHENMFWYRQDPGLGLRLIYFSYDVKMKEKGDIPEGYSVSREKKERFSLILESASTNQTSMYLCATSGRGPGTEAFFGQGTRLTVV.

The chain combines TRBV6-1 with TRBJ2-2, with D perhaps matching TRBD2 (6 bases). Germline CDR1 is MNHNS and CDR2 is SASEGT. The CDR3 spans 15 residues. The ends were cut back, 8 bases at V and 3 bases at J, with 16 bases in the middle. CDR3 sequence: CASLRRGRDTGELFF. Here the CDR3 DNA reads TGTGCCAGCCTCAGGAGGGGTCGGGACACCGGGGAGCTGTTTTTT.

This clone was seen a single time. The chain recombines TRBV5-1 with TRBJ2-1, with 8 bases lining up with TRBD2. Germline V lookup: CDR1 SGHRS, CDR2 YFSETQ. The J segment lost 9 bases and the V segment lost 0 bases, leaving 11 bases of the junction unmatched. CDR3 length: 16 residues. This CDR3 is CASSLESGGVHFEQFF. As DNA, the CDR3 is TGCGCCAGCAGCTTGGAAAGCGGGGGCGTTCATTTTGAGCAGTTCTTC.